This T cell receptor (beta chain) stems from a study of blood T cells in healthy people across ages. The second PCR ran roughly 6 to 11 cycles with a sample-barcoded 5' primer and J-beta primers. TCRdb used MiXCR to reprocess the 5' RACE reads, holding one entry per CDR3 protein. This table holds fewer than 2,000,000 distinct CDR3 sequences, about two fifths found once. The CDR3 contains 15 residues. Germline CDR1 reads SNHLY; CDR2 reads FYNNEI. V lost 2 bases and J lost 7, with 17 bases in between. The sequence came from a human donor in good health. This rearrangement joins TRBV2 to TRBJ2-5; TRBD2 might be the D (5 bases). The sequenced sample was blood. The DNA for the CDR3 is TGTGCCAGCAGTGAAAGAAGCGGAGAAAGGAGGACCCAGTACTTC. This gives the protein CASSERSGERRTQYF.